These 18 T cell receptor beta chains were sequenced from one sample in a study of cytomegalovirus exposure and HLA in healthy donors. The PCR used 60 Vbeta and 13 Jbeta primers. The protocol was immunoSEQ multiplex PCR, while the TCRdb copy is restricted to in-frame clones and leaves out a portion. This table holds 90,000 to 130,000 clones, over 60% found once. Material for sequencing was PBMCs. These TCRs come from a woman aged 30 to 39 in good health and CMV-seronegative.

The rearrangement links TRBV7-3 to TRBJ1-6; 9 positions match TRBD1. Germline V gene data show CDR1 as SGHTA and CDR2 as FQGTGA. Trimming cost V 4 bases and J 6 bases; bases outside gene matches: 1. This CDR3 spans 14 amino acids. CDR3 sequence: CASSWTGVNSPLHF. DNA for the CDR3: TGTGCCAGCAGCTGGACAGGGGTTAATTCACCCCTCCACTTT.

The V gene is TRBV7-9, the J gene TRBJ2-7, with D possibly TRBD1 on 7 matching bases. V dropped 2 bases and J dropped 5 bases, with 13 bases sitting between them. The CDR3 sequence is 14 residues long. The V gene's germline CDR1 is SEHNR and CDR2 FQNEAQ (reference sequence). This chain's CDR3 is CASSLPGGRNEQYF. CDR3 in DNA: TGTGCCAGCAGCTTACCAGGGGGGAGGAACGAGCAGTACTTC.

V and J are TRBV4-3 and TRBJ1-1, with 10 bases matching TRBD1. The CDR3 contains 17 residues. The germline V gene has CDR1 LGHNA and CDR2 YSLEER. V trimming: 0 bases; J trimming: 4 bases; junction bases outside the gene matches: 8. CDR3 loop: CASSQDRQGAGGTEAFF. CDR3 nucleotide sequence: TGCGCCAGCAGCCAAGATAGACAGGGGGCCGGGGGCACTGAAGCTTTCTTT.

The chain uses TRBV28 and TRBJ2-2; 11 bases agree with TRBD1. The CDR3 runs 18 residues. In germline, CDR1 is MDHEN, CDR2 SYDVKM. Losses at the gene ends were 2 bases for V and 7 bases for J; bases not matched to a gene: 12. Here the CDR3 DNA reads TGTGCCAGCAGTTTAGGCCCCGGGACAGGGGGGCCGGACGGGGAGCTGTTTTTT. Translated, it gives CASSLGPGTGGPDGELFF.

This chain uses TRBV4-2 with TRBJ2-2; a weak D match, TRBD1 (5 bases). The CDR3 loop spans 17 amino acids. Trimming took off 0 bases at V and 6 bases at J, with 17 bases between the two ends. From germline, CDR1 is LGHNA and CDR2 YNFKEQ. This chain's CDR3 is CASSQELWQGASGELFF. The CDR3, as DNA: TGTGCCAGCAGCCAAGAACTGTGGCAGGGCGCCTCCGGGGAGCTGTTTTTT.

The rearrangement links TRBV19 to TRBJ2-1, with TRBD2 matching over 11 bases. CDR1 and CDR2 from the germline V gene are LNHDA and SQIVND (reference sequence). This CDR3 is 15 amino acids long. J was trimmed by 7 bases and V by 5 bases; bases with no gene match: 7. The CDR3 spells CASSQLAGVYNEQFF. CDR3 nucleotides: TGTGCCAGTAGTCAACTAGCGGGAGTTTATAATGAGCAGTTCTTC. The whole variable domain, filled in from reference TRBV19 and TRBJ2-1, reads DGGITQSPKYLFRKEGQNVTLSCEQNLNHDAMYWYRQDPGQGLRLIYYSQIVNDFQKGDIAEGYSVSREKKESFPLTVTSAQKNPTAFYLCASSQLAGVYNEQFFGPGTRLTVL.

This clone was counted a few times. The chain joins TRBV6-1 to TRBJ2-2; TRBD1 agrees at 7 bases. Losses at the gene ends were 10 bases for V and 1 base for J; bases not matched to a gene: 6. The CDR3 has 14 residues. Germline CDR1 and CDR2: MNHNS and SASEGT. The CDR3 sequence: CATGQDLNTGELFF. CDR3 DNA: TGTGCCACCGGACAGGATCTGAACACCGGGGAGCTGTTTTTT.

The chain recombines TRBV6-5 with TRBJ1-1; D gene uncertain. CDR3 size: 15 residues. The germline gives CDR1 MNHEY, CDR2 SVGAGI. V was clipped by 0 bases and J by 3 bases, with 11 bases between them. The CDR3 protein is CASSYSGGWDTEAFF. The CDR3 DNA sequence: TGTGCCAGCAGTTACTCGGGAGGGTGGGACACTGAAGCTTTCTTT.

This clone was seen once. The chain joins TRBV28 to TRBJ2-2; the match to TRBD2 covers 8 bases. This CDR3 is 15 amino acids long. The germline CDR1 and CDR2 sequences are MDHEN and SYDVKM. V lost 4 bases to trimming and J lost 4 bases; unmatched junction nucleotides: 5. The CDR3 DNA reads TGTGCCAGCAGTTCAGCGGGAGTGGGCACCGGGGAGCTGTTTTTT. Amino acid sequence: CASSSAGVGTGELFF.

This sequence joins TRBV30 and TRBJ2-1; 9 positions match TRBD2. Per germline, CDR1 GTSNPN and CDR2 SVGIG (reference sequence). J was trimmed by 10 bases and V by 0 bases; bases with no gene match: 16. CDR3 length: 17 residues. The CDR3 bases are TGTGCCTGGAGTGTACTCAATCTAGCGGGGATTTTGGGGGAGCAGTTCTTC. Translating it yields CAWSVLNLAGILGEQFF.

There are a few counts of this clone. Additional DNA sequences in this sample encode the identical CDR3. The J gene is TRBJ1-1, the V gene TRBV28, with D possibly TRBD1 on 6 matching bases. CDR1 is MDHEN and CDR2 is SYDVKM in the germline V gene. The CDR3 runs to 19 residues. Trimming pared 7 bases from V and 4 bases from J, leaving 31 bases between. CDR3 in DNA: TGTGCCAGCACCCGGGTGGGAGGGGGGAACAGGGTGAGAAGCACTGAAGCTTTCTTT. It is translated as CASTRVGGGNRVRSTEAFF.

This rearrangement joins TRBV14 to TRBJ1-2; 9 nucleotides agree with TRBD1. Germline V gene sequence: CDR1 SGHDN, CDR2 FVKESK. The ends lost 7 bases at V and 7 bases at J; junction bases unmatched: 7. This CDR3 is 13 amino acids long. The CDR3 region has the DNA TGTGCCAGCAAGGGACAGGGTGGAATTGGCTACACCTTC. Translated, it gives CASKGQGGIGYTF.

V is TRBV4-3 and J is TRBJ1-2; unclear D gene. The V end was cut by 0 bases, the J end by 0 bases, with 5 bases between. There are 14 residues in the CDR3. Per the germline V gene, CDR1 is LGHNA and CDR2 is YSLEER. The CDR3 sequence is CASSQDATNYGYTF. CDR3 DNA: TGCGCCAGCAGCCAAGATGCGACTAACTATGGCTACACCTTC.

The chain employs TRBV11-2 and TRBJ1-2; 8 nucleotides agree with TRBD1. The CDR3 spans 16 residues. The ends lost 2 bases at V and 7 bases at J; junction bases unmatched: 12. In germline, CDR1 is SGHAT, CDR2 FQNNGV. The CDR3 spells CASSLLTTGAVGGYTF. In DNA, the CDR3 is TGTGCCAGCAGCTTACTCACGACAGGGGCTGTCGGTGGCTACACCTTC.

The chain links TRBV7-9 to TRBJ2-7; possibly TRBD1 for D (5 bases). The CDR3 length is 14 residues. V lost 0 bases, J lost 3 bases, and 9 bases lay in between. Germline V gives CDR1 SEHNR, CDR2 FQNEAQ (reference sequence). The CDR3 DNA reads as TGTGCCAGCAGCTTAGCGGACAAAGACTACGAGCAGTACTTC. It encodes CASSLADKDYEQYF.

The genes are TRBV19 and TRBJ2-7, with 7 bases that match TRBD2. V shed 2 bases, J shed 3 bases, and the junction held 1 base outside the gene matches. The CDR3 consists of 13 residues. CDR1 is LNHDA and CDR2 is SQIVND in the germline V gene (reference sequence). The CDR3 region has the DNA TGTGCCAGTAGTATACAGCGGGACTACGAGCAGTACTTC. Translation: CASSIQRDYEQYF. Full variable domain (outside the CDR3, taken from reference TRBV19 and TRBJ2-7): DGGITQSPKYLFRKEGQNVTLSCEQNLNHDAMYWYRQDPGQGLRLIYYSQIVNDFQKGDIAEGYSVSREKKESFPLTVTSAQKNPTAFYLCASSIQRDYEQYFGPGTRLTVT.

The CDR3 loop reads CASSIQGDSPLHF. The CDR3 DNA reads TGTGCCAGCAGCATACAGGGGGATTCACCCCTCCACTTT. The V and J genes are TRBV7-3 and TRBJ1-6; 8 bases agree with TRBD1. V lost 5 bases, J lost 8 bases, and 2 bases stayed unmatched. Germline V gives CDR1 SGHTA, CDR2 FQGTGA. The CDR3 extends over 13 amino acids.

The CDR3 sequence: CASSEGARGSPLHF. As DNA, the CDR3 is TGTGCCAGCAGTGAGGGAGCCCGGGGGTCACCCCTCCACTTT. This rearrangement joins TRBV25-1 to TRBJ1-6; a possible D gene is TRBD1 (5 bases). CDR3 length equals 14 residues. The V and J ends lost 3 bases and 10 bases respectively, with 13 bases between them. Germline V lookup: CDR1 MGHDK, CDR2 SYGVNS. The variable domain in full, completed from reference TRBV25-1 and TRBJ1-6, reads EADIYQTPRYLVIGTGKKITLECSQTMGHDKMYWYQQDPGMELHLIHYSYGVNSTEKGDLSSESTVSRIRTEHFPLTLESARPSHTSQYLCASSEGARGSPLHFGNGTRLTVT.